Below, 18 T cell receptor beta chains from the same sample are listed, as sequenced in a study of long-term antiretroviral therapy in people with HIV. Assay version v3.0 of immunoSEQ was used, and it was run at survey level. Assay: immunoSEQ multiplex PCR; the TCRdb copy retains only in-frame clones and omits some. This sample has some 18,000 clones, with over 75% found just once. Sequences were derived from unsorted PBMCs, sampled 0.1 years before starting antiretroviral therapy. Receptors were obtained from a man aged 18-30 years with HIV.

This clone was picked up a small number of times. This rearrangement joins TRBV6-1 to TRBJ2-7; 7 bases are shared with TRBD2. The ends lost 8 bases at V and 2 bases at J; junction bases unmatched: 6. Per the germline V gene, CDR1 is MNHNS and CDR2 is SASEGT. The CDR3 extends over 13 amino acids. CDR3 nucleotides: TGTGCCAGCTCCCGGGACTATACCTACGAGCAGTACTTC. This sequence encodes CASSRDYTYEQYF.

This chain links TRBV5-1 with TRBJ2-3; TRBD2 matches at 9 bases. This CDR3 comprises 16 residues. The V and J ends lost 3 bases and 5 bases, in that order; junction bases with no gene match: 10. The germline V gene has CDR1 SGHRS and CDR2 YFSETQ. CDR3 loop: CASSSQTSGIIDTQYF. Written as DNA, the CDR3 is TGCGCCAGCAGCTCTCAGACTAGCGGCATAATAGATACGCAGTATTTT.

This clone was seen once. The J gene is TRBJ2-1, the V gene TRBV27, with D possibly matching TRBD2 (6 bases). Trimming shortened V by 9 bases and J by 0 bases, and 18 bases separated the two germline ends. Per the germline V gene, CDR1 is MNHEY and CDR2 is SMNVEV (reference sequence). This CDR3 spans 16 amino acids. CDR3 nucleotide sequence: TGTGCCAGTAACAAGGACTACCGAAACTCCTACAATGAGCAGTTCTTC. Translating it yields CASNKDYRNSYNEQFF.

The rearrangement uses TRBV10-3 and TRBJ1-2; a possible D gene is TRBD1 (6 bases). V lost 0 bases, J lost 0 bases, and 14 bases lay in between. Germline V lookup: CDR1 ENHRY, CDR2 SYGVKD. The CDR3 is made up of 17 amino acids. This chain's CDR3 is CAISESIVYRANYGYTF. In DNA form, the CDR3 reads TGTGCCATCAGTGAGTCGATAGTGTACAGGGCTAACTATGGCTACACCTTC.

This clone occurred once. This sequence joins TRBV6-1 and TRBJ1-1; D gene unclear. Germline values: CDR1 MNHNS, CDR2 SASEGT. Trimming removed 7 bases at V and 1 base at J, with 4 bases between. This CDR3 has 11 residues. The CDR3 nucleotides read TGTGCCAGCATCGGGAACACTGAAGCTTTCTTT. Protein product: CASIGNTEAFF.

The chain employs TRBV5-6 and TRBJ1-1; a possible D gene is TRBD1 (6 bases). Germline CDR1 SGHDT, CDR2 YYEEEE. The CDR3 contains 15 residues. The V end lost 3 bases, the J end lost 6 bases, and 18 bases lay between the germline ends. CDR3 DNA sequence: TGTGCCAGCAGCTATCCGGTGGGGGCAGGCGCTGAAGCTTTCTTT. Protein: CASSYPVGAGAEAFF.

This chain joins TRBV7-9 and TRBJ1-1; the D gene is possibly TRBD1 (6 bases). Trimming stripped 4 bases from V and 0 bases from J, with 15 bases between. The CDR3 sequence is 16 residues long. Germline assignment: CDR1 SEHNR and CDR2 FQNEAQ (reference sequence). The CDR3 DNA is TGTGCCAGCAGCTCCCGGGACAACTTCATGAACACTGAAGCTTTCTTT. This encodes CASSSRDNFMNTEAFF.

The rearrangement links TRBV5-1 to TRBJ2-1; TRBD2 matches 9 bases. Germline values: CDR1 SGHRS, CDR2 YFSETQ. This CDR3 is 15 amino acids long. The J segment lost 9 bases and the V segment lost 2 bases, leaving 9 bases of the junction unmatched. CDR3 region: CASSLSLAGSSEQFF. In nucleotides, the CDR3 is TGCGCCAGCAGCTTATCGCTAGCGGGAAGTTCTGAGCAGTTCTTC. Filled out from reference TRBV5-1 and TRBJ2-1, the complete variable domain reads KAGVTQTPRYLIKTRGQQVTLSCSPISGHRSVSWYQQTPGQGLQFLFEYFSETQRNKGNFPGRFSGRQFSNSRSEMNVSTLELGDSALYLCASSLSLAGSSEQFFGPGTRLTVL.

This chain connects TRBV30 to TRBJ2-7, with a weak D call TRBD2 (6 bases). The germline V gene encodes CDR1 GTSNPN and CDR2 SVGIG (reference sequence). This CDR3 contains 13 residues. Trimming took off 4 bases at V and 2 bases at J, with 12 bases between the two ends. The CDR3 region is CAWTGGGTYEQYF. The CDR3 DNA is TGTGCCTGGACCGGAGGCGGGACCTACGAGCAGTACTTC.

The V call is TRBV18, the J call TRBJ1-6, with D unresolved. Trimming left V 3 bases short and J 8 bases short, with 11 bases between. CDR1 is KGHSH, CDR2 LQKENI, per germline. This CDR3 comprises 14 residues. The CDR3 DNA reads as TGTGCCAGCTCACCGGACGCCGGGTATTCACCCCTCCACTTT. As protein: CASSPDAGYSPLHF. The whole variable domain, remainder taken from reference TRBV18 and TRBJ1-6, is NAGVMQNPRHLVRRRGQEARLRCSPMKGHSHVYWYRQLPEEGLKFMVYLQKENIIDESGMPKERFSAEFPKEGPSILRIQQVVRGDSAAYFCASSPDAGYSPLHFGNGTRLTVT.

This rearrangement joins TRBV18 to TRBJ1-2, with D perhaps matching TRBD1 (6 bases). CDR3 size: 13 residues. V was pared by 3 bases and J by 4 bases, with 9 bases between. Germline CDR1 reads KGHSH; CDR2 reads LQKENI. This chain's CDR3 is CASSPRTAYGYTF. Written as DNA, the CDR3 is TGTGCCAGCTCACCCAGGACAGCCTATGGCTACACCTTC.

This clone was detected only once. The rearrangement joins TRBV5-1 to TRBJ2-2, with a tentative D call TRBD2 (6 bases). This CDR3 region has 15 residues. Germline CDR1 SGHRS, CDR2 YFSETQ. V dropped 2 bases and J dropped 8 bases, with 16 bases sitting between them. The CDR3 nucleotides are TGCGCCAGCAGCTTTTCGGGGGTCCCGTCGGGGGAGCTGTTTTTT. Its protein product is CASSFSGVPSGELFF.

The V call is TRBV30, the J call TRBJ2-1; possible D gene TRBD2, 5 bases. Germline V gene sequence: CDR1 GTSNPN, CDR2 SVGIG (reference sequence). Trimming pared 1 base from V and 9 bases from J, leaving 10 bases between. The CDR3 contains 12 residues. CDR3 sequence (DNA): TGTGCCTGGAGTGGTGGAGGTATTGAGCAGTTCTTC. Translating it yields CAWSGGGIEQFF.

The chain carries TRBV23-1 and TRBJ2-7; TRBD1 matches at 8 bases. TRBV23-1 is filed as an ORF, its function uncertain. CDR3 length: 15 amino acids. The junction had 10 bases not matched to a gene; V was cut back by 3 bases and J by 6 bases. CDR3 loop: CASSHRGTGGCEQYF. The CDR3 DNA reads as TGCGCCAGCAGTCACCGTGGGACAGGCGGGTGCGAGCAGTACTTC.

The CDR3 coding sequence is TGTGCCAGCAGCCTTAGCGGGAGGATCGAAGAGACCCAGTACTTC. Translating it yields CASSLSGRIEETQYF. The rearrangement joins TRBV27 to TRBJ2-5, with TRBD2 matching 10 bases. J was trimmed by 3 bases and V by 6 bases; bases with no gene match: 7. The CDR3 spans 15 residues. CDR1 and CDR2 from the germline V gene are MNHEY and SMNVEV (reference sequence).

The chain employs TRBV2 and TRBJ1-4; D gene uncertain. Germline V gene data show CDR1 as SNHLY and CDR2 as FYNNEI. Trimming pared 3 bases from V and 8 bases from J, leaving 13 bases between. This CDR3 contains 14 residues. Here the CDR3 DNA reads TGTGCCAGCAGTGATTCGGCGGGAGGGGAAAAACTGTTTTTT. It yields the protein CASSDSAGGEKLFF.

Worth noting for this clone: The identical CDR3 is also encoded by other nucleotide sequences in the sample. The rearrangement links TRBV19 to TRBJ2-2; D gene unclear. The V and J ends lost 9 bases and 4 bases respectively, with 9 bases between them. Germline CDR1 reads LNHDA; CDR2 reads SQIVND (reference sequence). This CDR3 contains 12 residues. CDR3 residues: CASPGSTGELFF. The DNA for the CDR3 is TGTGCCAGCCCGGGCTCCACCGGGGAGCTGTTTTTT.

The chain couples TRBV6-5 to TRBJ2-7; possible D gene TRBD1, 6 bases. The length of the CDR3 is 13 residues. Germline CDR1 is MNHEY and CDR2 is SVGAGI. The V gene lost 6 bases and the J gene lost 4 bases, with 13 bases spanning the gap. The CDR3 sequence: CASRVTGQYEQYF. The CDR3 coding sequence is TGTGCCAGCAGGGTCACAGGGCAATACGAGCAGTACTTC.